The 12 T cell receptor beta chains listed next were all sequenced from one sample in a study of Ad26.COV2.S vaccination and SARS-CoV-2 variants. Using immunoSEQ multiplex PCR, the repertoire was profiled, and TCRdb retains in-frame clones only, with some absent. The sample records around 250,000 clones, about 83% being singletons. Treatment denoted: 15 to 20 received Ad26.COV2.S at low or high dose, single or two shots; five or six received placebo; per-sample allocation not given. Specimen acquisition occurred on day 63 following the initial vaccine or placebo injection. The sample consisted of peripheral blood, taken in a trial of Ad26.COV2.S vaccine versus placebo. Receptors were obtained from a person between 18 and 65 years old who received the Ad26.COV2.S COVID-19 vaccine or a placebo.

This chain uses TRBV7-9 with TRBJ2-7; 9 nucleotides align to TRBD1. V shed 5 bases, J shed 7 bases, and the junction held 9 bases outside the gene matches. The germline V gene has CDR1 SEHNR and CDR2 FQNEAQ (reference sequence). The CDR3 has 14 residues. The CDR3 nucleotides read TGTGCCAGCAGCAGTACAGGGGGCGCTGGGGAGCAGTACGTC. It codes for CASSSTGGAGEQYV.

Written as DNA, the CDR3 is TGTGCCAGTAGACCCGGATGGGTGAACACTGAAGCTTTCTTT. Its protein is CASRPGWVNTEAFF. The chain couples TRBV19 to TRBJ1-1, with D unresolved. The CDR3 is 14 residues long. Trimming pared 6 bases from V and 0 bases from J, leaving 11 bases between. CDR1 and CDR2 (germline): LNHDA, SQIVND (reference sequence).

The rearrangement joins TRBV4-2 to TRBJ2-2; D unclear. Trimming shortened V by 1 base and J by 0 bases, and 12 bases separated the two germline ends. In germline, CDR1 is LGHNA, CDR2 YNFKEQ. The CDR3 consists of 17 residues. The CDR3 protein is CASSQGHYGPNTGELFF. CDR3 in DNA: TGTGCCAGCAGCCAAGGGCACTACGGTCCGAACACCGGGGAGCTGTTTTTT.

The chain uses TRBV19 and TRBJ2-1; D not resolved. V was cut by 5 bases and J by 6 bases, with 11 bases left in between. CDR1 LNHDA and CDR2 SQIVND come from the germline V gene (reference sequence). This CDR3 is built from 13 residues. In DNA form, the CDR3 reads TGTGCCAGTAGTCCCACCGTTAGCAATGAGCAGTTCTTC. The encoded protein is CASSPTVSNEQFF.

The V gene is TRBV19, the J gene TRBJ1-5; no definite D call. Germline values: CDR1 LNHDA, CDR2 SQIVND (reference sequence). Trimming removed 5 bases at V and 1 base at J, with 15 bases between. The CDR3 spans 16 residues. The CDR3 DNA is TGTGCCAGTAGTCTGAGTGGCACTGTAAGCAATCAGCCCCAGCATTTT. Its protein product is CASSLSGTVSNQPQHF.

This rearrangement joins TRBV21-1 to TRBJ2-7; the table's TRBD1 call for D was not verified on the DNA. TRBV21-1 is designated a pseudogene. This CDR3 region has 13 residues. CDR3: CARVEQCSYEQYV. The CDR3 bases are TGTGCCAGGGTAGAACAGTGTTCCTACGAGCAGTACGTC.

The chain carries TRBV29-1 and TRBJ2-6; D might be TRBD2 (5 bases). The V end lost 5 bases, the J end lost 3 bases, and 8 bases lay between the germline ends. Germline CDR1 and CDR2: SQVTM and ANQGSEA. CDR3 length equals 13 residues. The CDR3 region is CSVQGSGANVLTF. In DNA form, the CDR3 reads TGCAGCGTTCAAGGGAGTGGGGCCAACGTCCTGACTTTC.

The chain is built from TRBV24-1 and TRBJ2-5; D is unclear. The CDR3 extends over 12 amino acids. Germline V lookup: CDR1 KGHDR, CDR2 SFDVKD. Trimming removed 0 bases from V and 7 bases from J, with 5 bases in between. The CDR3 protein is CATSDLLGTQYF. The CDR3 DNA follows: TGTGCCACCAGTGATTTGCTAGGGACCCAGTACTTC.

The CDR3, as DNA: TGCAGTGCTAGTAGGGGGCAAGGGGAACAGCCCCAGCATTTT. This sequence encodes CSASRGQGEQPQHF. This sequence joins TRBV20-1 and TRBJ1-5; 7 bases align to TRBD1. V trimming: 3 bases; J trimming: 7 bases; junction bases outside the gene matches: 9. The germline CDR1 and CDR2 sequences are DFQATT and SNEGSKA (reference sequence). CDR3 length equals 14 residues.

This clone has more than one count but fewer than ten. The CDR3: CASSMWRNTEAFF. The CDR3 DNA sequence: TGTGCCAGTAGTATGTGGAGGAACACTGAAGCTTTCTTT. The chain has TRBV19 and TRBJ1-1; no firm D call. The CDR3 is 13 residues long. CDR1 and CDR2 from the germline V gene are LNHDA and SQIVND (reference sequence). Trimming pared 3 bases from V and 1 base from J, leaving 6 bases between.

A single count supports this clone. The chain combines TRBV6-5 with TRBJ2-1, with a weak D call TRBD2 (6 bases). The germline V gene has CDR1 MNHEY and CDR2 SVGAGI. V was clipped by 7 bases and J by 0 bases, with 13 bases between them. The CDR3 extends over 15 amino acids. CDR3: CASTSEGSSYNEQFF. The CDR3 coding sequence is TGTGCCAGCACCTCGGAGGGGAGCTCCTACAATGAGCAGTTCTTC.

The rearrangement uses TRBV7-2 and TRBJ1-4, with a possible D match to TRBD1 (5 bases). This CDR3 comprises 15 residues. Trimming removed 0 bases from V and 10 bases from J, with 15 bases in between. CDR1 is SGHTA, CDR2 FQGNSA, per germline. Here the CDR3 DNA reads TGTGCCAGCAGCTTAGCGAGGGGCCAGGGCGGAAAACTGTTTTTT. Protein: CASSLARGQGGKLFF.